These T cell receptor beta chains were read from a single sample in a study of Ad26.COV2.S vaccination and SARS-CoV-2 variants. Assay used: immunoSEQ multiplex PCR; TCRdb lists only in-frame clones, some missing. The table shows approximately 450,000 clones, with 80% to 95% occurring only once. The sample in question was peripheral blood, obtained in a trial of Ad26.COV2.S vaccine versus placebo. Every receptor here comes from a person between 18 and 65 years old who received the Ad26.COV2.S COVID-19 vaccine or a placebo. Both conserved end residues are part of each CDR3. D genes are given only for firm matches. A row's size may be missing; if present it is once, few, many or a size class.

v_call	d_call	clone_size	j_call	cdr3_nt	cdr3_aa
TRBV7-3	-	-	TRBJ1-1	TGTGCCAGCACTCGGAAAGCTTTCTTT	CASTRKAFF
TRBV15	TRBD1	-	TRBJ2-5	TGTGCCACCAGCAGGGACAGGGCTTTGGAGACCCAGTACTTC	CATSRDRALETQYF
TRBV5-1	-	-	TRBJ2-7	TGCGCCAGCAGCTTGGGGGAGGCTCAGCTTCGGTCGCAGTACTTC	CASSLGEAQLRSQYF
TRBV19	TRBD2	-	TRBJ2-2	TGTGCCAGTAGTCCTCAGGGACTAGCGGGAGGCCCAACCGGGGAGCTGTTTTTT	CASSPQGLAGGPTGELFF
TRBV19	TRBD1	-	TRBJ2-7	TGTGCCAGTAGTATCGGACAGGGGGTCTCCTACGAGCAGTACTTC	CASSIGQGVSYEQYF
TRBV3-1/TRBV3-2	-	-	TRBJ2-1	TGTGCCAGCAGCCAAGACCTCGACGCCCTCAATGAGCAGTTCTTC	CASSQDLDALNEQFF
TRBV7-3	-	-	TRBJ2-3	TGTGCCAGCAGCTTATCAGGGGGCACAGATACGCAGTATTTT	CASSLSGGTDTQYF
TRBV11-2	-	-	TRBJ2-4	TGTGCCAGCAGCACGTACAGGGATACCAAAAACATTCAGTACTTC	CASSTYRDTKNIQYF
TRBV30	-	-	TRBJ1-5	TGTGCCTGGAGTGTACTTGGGGGTGGGCAGCCCCAGCATTTT	CAWSVLGGGQPQHF
TRBV7-6	TRBD2	-	TRBJ2-5	TGTGCCAGCAGCTTAGTAGGGACTAGCTTCGAGACCCAGTACTTC	CASSLVGTSFETQYF
TRBV27	TRBD2	-	TRBJ2-5	TGTGCCAGCAGTTTGGGGGGGATGGAGACCCAGTACTTC	CASSLGGMETQYF
TRBV5-1	TRBD1	-	TRBJ2-1	TGCGCCAGCAGGGCAGGGGGAGCCTACAATGAGCAGTTCTTC	CASRAGGAYNEQFF
TRBV6-5	TRBD2	-	TRBJ2-5	TGTGCCAGCAGTTCTCTAGCGGTAGGGACTTGGACCCAGTACTTC	CASSSLAVGTWTQYF
TRBV18	-	-	TRBJ2-7	TGTGCCAGCTCACCAAACCGGGACTCCTACGAGCAGTACTTC	CASSPNRDSYEQYF
TRBV19	-	-	TRBJ1-1	TGTGCCAGTAGGGGCACTGAAGCTTTCTTT	CASRGTEAFF
TRBV19	-	-	TRBJ1-6	TGTGCCAGTAGTATATCGGGCCTCGGTAATTCACCCCTCCACTTT	CASSISGLGNSPLHF
TRBV19	TRBD2	-	TRBJ2-1	TGTGCCAGTAGTATAACACCACTAGCGTCCCCTTACAATGAGCAGTTCTTC	CASSITPLASPYNEQFF
TRBV7-2	TRBD2	-	TRBJ2-1	TGTGCCAGCAGCTTTTTGAGTAGCGGGAGCCTGGACAATGAGCAGTTCTTC	CASSFLSSGSLDNEQFF
TRBV5-6	-	-	TRBJ1-4	TGTGCCAGCAGCCGAAATTTCAGGGGAACTGAAAAACTGTTTTTT	CASSRNFRGTEKLFF
TRBV5-4	-	-	TRBJ2-7	TGTGCCAGCAGCTTCGAGGTCTCCCGCGAGCAGTACTTC	CASSFEVSREQYF
TRBV11-2	-	-	TRBJ2-5	TGTGCCAGCAGCTTAGATGGCAGGCAAGAGACCCAGTACTTC	CASSLDGRQETQYF
TRBV11-2	-	-	TRBJ2-7	TGTGCCAGCAGCTTAGGCCCAGGGGATCCCTACGAGCAGTACTTC	CASSLGPGDPYEQYF
TRBV5-1	TRBD1	once	TRBJ2-2	TGCGCCAGCAGCCGGGACAGACCGAACACCGGGGAGCTGTTTTTT	CASSRDRPNTGELFF
TRBV7-2	TRBD1	-	TRBJ1-1	TGTGCCAGCAGCTTAGCGATTGAGGACAGGGATGCTTTCTTT	CASSLAIEDRDAFF
TRBV11-2	-	-	TRBJ1-6	TGTGCCAGCAGTAAGGGACCGATAAATTCACCCCTCCACTTT	CASSKGPINSPLHF
TRBV4-1	-	few	TRBJ1-2	TGCGCCAGCAGCCAAGCGGATGGCTACACCTTC	CASSQADGYTF
TRBV9	-	-	TRBJ2-7	TGTGCCAGCAGCGCACAAAGGGACAACTACGAGCAGTACTTC	CASSAQRDNYEQYF
TRBV5-8	-	-	TRBJ2-1	TGTGCCAGCAGCTTCTTTCAAGCAGGCGATGAGCAGTTCTTC	CASSFFQAGDEQFF
TRBV27	TRBD1	-	TRBJ2-5	TGTGCCAGCAGTTTACAGACAGGGAATTACCAAGAGACCCAGTACTTC	CASSLQTGNYQETQYF